These 27 T cell receptor beta chains originate from one sample sequenced in a study of cytomegalovirus exposure and HLA in healthy donors (dated by TCRdb to about 2017). Receptor amplification or capture employed the immunoSEQ multiplex PCR assay. For the multiplex PCR, a mixture combining 60 forward primers for TCR Vbeta segments and 13 reverse primers for TCR Jbeta segments was used. TCRdb stores this immuneACCESS table with in-frame sequences only. Part of the clones is absent; in the studies checked, under half of the shortfall reflects unresolved V genes, and no reason is known for the rest. Within this sample are 95,000 to 150,000 clones, with around 77% of them counted one time only. The ten largest clones capture approximately 5.5% of the sample. The sample was PBMCs. The receptor source for this set is a man in his late teens or twenties in good health and CMV-seropositive.

This sequence joins TRBV6-5 and TRBJ1-1; a weak D match, TRBD1 (5 bases). This CDR3 has 13 residues. Germline values: CDR1 MNHEY, CDR2 SVGAGI. Trimming stripped 6 bases from V and 4 bases from J, with 12 bases between. CDR3 bases: TGTGCCAGCAGCTCCCCCGGGGGCACTGAAGCTTTCTTT. Translation gives CASSSPGGTEAFF.

V usage is TRBV6-5 and J usage is TRBJ2-3; TRBD1 agrees at 9 bases. V was pared by 6 bases and J by 8 bases, with 9 bases of the junction left unmatched. There are 14 residues in the CDR3. Germline V lookup: CDR1 MNHEY, CDR2 SVGAGI. The CDR3 coding sequence is TGTGCCAGCAGATCCGGACAGGGGAGGGGTACGCAGTATTTT. Translated: CASRSGQGRGTQYF.

The V gene is TRBV28, the J gene TRBJ2-7; 8 bases agree with TRBD1. CDR3 size: 13 residues. Trimming took 7 bases from V and 4 from J; bases not matched to a gene: 6. Germline CDR1 MDHEN, CDR2 SYDVKM. The CDR3 DNA follows: TGTGCCAGCACCGCAGGGGGCGAATACGAGCAGTACTTC. It yields the protein CASTAGGEYEQYF.

This clone has more than one count but fewer than ten. This CDR3 reads CASREGGWEETQYF. The DNA for the CDR3 is TGTGCCAGCAGGGAAGGGGGCTGGGAGGAGACCCAGTACTTC. The genes are TRBV6-5 and TRBJ2-5, with 7 bases matching TRBD1. This CDR3 spans 14 amino acids. The germline V gene has CDR1 MNHEY and CDR2 SVGAGI. The ends lost 6 bases at V and 5 bases at J; junction bases unmatched: 9.

This clone has just a few counts. This sequence joins TRBV6-5 and TRBJ1-4; 10 bases match TRBD1. Germline loops: CDR1 MNHEY, CDR2 SVGAGI. This CDR3 is built from 14 residues. V was pared by 4 bases and J by 8 bases, with 4 bases of the junction left unmatched. As DNA, the CDR3 is TGTGCCAGCAGTTCGACAGGGGGCAGGGAAAAACTGTTTTTT. It is translated as CASSSTGGREKLFF.

The table lists this clone with a few counts. The CDR3 reads CASSPQIYMNTEAFF. The CDR3 coding sequence is TGTGCCAGCAGTCCACAGATTTACATGAACACTGAAGCTTTCTTT. The rearrangement uses TRBV6-1 and TRBJ1-1; D remains ambiguous. Germline V gene data show CDR1 as MNHNS and CDR2 as SASEGT. V dropped 5 bases and J dropped 0 bases, with 13 bases sitting between them. The CDR3 has 15 residues.

This sequence joins TRBV5-4 and TRBJ1-2, with 9 bases that match TRBD1. CDR3 size: 15 residues. Unmatched junction bases numbered 12, after V lost 4 bases and J lost 8 bases. Germline CDR1 and CDR2: SGHNT and YYREEE (reference sequence). For the CDR3, the DNA is TGTGCCAGCAGCCAGCAACGGACAGGGGATGAGGGCTACACCTTC. Amino acids: CASSQQRTGDEGYTF.

This clone was counted a few times. J is TRBJ1-1 and V is TRBV25-1; D possibly corresponds to TRBD1 (6 bases). The V end was cut by 7 bases, the J end by 1 base, with 13 bases between. The CDR3 is 14 amino acids. Germline loops: CDR1 MGHDK, CDR2 SYGVNS. The CDR3 sequence is CASMETGENTEAFF. The CDR3 DNA is TGTGCCAGCATGGAGACAGGCGAGAACACTGAAGCTTTCTTT.

The chain carries TRBV6-5 and TRBJ1-1; D is unresolved. Germline V lookup: CDR1 MNHEY, CDR2 SVGAGI. The CDR3 extends over 16 amino acids. The V and J ends lost 0 bases and 1 base respectively, with 12 bases between them. The chain's CDR3 is CASSYSSGLENTEAFF. For the CDR3, the DNA is TGTGCCAGCAGTTACTCTTCCGGGTTGGAGAACACTGAAGCTTTCTTT.

This CDR3 is CASSQDGDWSEKLFF. The CDR3 DNA follows: TGCGCCAGCAGCCAAGATGGGGACTGGTCCGAAAAACTGTTTTTT. The chain recombines TRBV4-1 with TRBJ1-4, with D possibly being TRBD1 (5 bases). The CDR3 consists of 15 residues. Germline V gene data show CDR1 as MGHRA and CDR2 as YSYEKL. V was clipped by 0 bases and J by 8 bases, with 13 bases between them.

V and J are TRBV5-4 and TRBJ2-1; 9 nucleotides line up with TRBD2. CDR3 length: 16 residues. V lost 1 base and J lost 0; bases outside the gene matches: 2. CDR1 and CDR2 from the germline V gene are SGHNT and YYREEE (reference sequence). Here the CDR3 DNA reads TGTGCCAGCAGCTTGAAGCGGGGGGTCTCCTACAATGAGCAGTTCTTC. It is translated as CASSLKRGVSYNEQFF.

This clone was detected once. V usage is TRBV5-1 and J usage is TRBJ2-5; 8 bases fit TRBD1. CDR1 and CDR2 (germline): SGHRS, YFSETQ. The CDR3 runs to 16 residues. With V trimmed by 4 bases and J by 1 base, 9 bases remained unmatched. CDR3 DNA: TGCGCCAGCAGCCAGGGACAGGTCGCCCTCCAAGAGACCCAGTACTTC. Residues: CASSQGQVALQETQYF.

CDR3 DNA sequence: TGTGCCAGCAGCGAGGCTCCGGGACAGATGAACACTGAAGCTTTCTTT. Its protein product is CASSEAPGQMNTEAFF. This chain joins TRBV5-4 and TRBJ1-1; 7 bases line up with TRBD1. In germline, CDR1 is SGHNT, CDR2 YYREEE (reference sequence). The length of the CDR3 is 16 residues. V shed 4 bases and J 0 bases; nucleotides not matched to a gene: 9.

The chain couples TRBV5-6 to TRBJ2-2, with 9 nucleotides matching TRBD2. The CDR3 length is 17 residues. Germline trimming cut 0 bases from V and 0 bases from J; bases unmatched to any gene: 3. Germline CDR1 reads SGHDT; CDR2 reads YYEEEE. Here the CDR3 reads CASSLVAGATNTGELFF. CDR3 sequence (DNA): TGTGCCAGCAGCTTGGTAGCGGGGGCGACGAACACCGGGGAGCTGTTTTTT.

V gene TRBV6-5 combines with J gene TRBJ2-1; 8 bases line up with TRBD2. J was trimmed by 10 bases and V by 6 bases; bases with no gene match: 8. The CDR3 is 13 amino acids. Per the germline V gene, CDR1 is MNHEY and CDR2 is SVGAGI. CDR3 loop: CASRFLAGGEQFF. The CDR3 nucleotides are TGTGCCAGCAGGTTCCTAGCGGGTGGAGAGCAGTTCTTC.

This clone turned up a few times. The chain carries TRBV5-4 and TRBJ1-3; TRBD1 aligns across 8 bases. The V and J ends lost 0 bases and 4 bases, in that order; junction bases with no gene match: 6. Germline V gene sequence: CDR1 SGHNT, CDR2 YYREEE (reference sequence). The CDR3 extends over 16 amino acids. As DNA, the CDR3 is TGTGCCAGCAGCTTGGGGCAGGGGGCTAAAGGAAACACCATATATTTT. Translated: CASSLGQGAKGNTIYF.

This chain connects TRBV28 to TRBJ1-2; possible D gene TRBD1, 6 bases. CDR3 size: 15 residues. V lost 3 bases and J lost 8, with 19 bases in between. Germline CDR1 MDHEN, CDR2 SYDVKM. CDR3 sequence reads: CASSFPSDRLSGYTF. Written as DNA, the CDR3 is TGTGCCAGCAGTTTCCCCAGTGACAGGCTCTCGGGCTACACCTTC.

This clone came up a few times. The chain couples TRBV7-9 to TRBJ2-3; possibly TRBD2 for D (5 bases). Per germline, CDR1 SEHNR and CDR2 FQNEAQ (reference sequence). This CDR3 is 18 amino acids long. Trimming removed 4 bases from V and 1 base from J, with 21 bases in between. The chain's CDR3 is CASSYLATTLTGTDTQYF. CDR3 nucleotide sequence: TGTGCCAGCAGCTACCTAGCCACTACCCTAACCGGCACAGATACGCAGTATTTT.

This clone appeared a few times. The J gene is TRBJ1-1, the V gene TRBV4-1; the D gene is possibly TRBD1 (6 bases). The germline CDR1 and CDR2 sequences are MGHRA and YSYEKL. The CDR3 has 14 amino acids. V was pared by 4 bases and J by 3 bases, with 12 bases between. The CDR3 DNA follows: TGCGCCAGCAGCCGGAGGGGGAGGGACACTGAAGCTTTCTTT. This codes for CASSRRGRDTEAFF.

The chain recombines TRBV2 with TRBJ2-4; TRBD2 might be the D (5 bases). This CDR3 has 14 residues. Germline V gives CDR1 SNHLY, CDR2 FYNNEI. V lost 6 bases, J lost 3 bases, and 12 bases lay in between. The CDR3 spells CASRLTLGKNIQYF. In nucleotides, the CDR3 is TGTGCCAGCAGATTGACACTAGGCAAAAACATTCAGTACTTC.

The V call is TRBV18, the J call TRBJ2-1; 12 nucleotides line up with TRBD2. The CDR3 covers 16 residues. V shed 2 bases, J shed 7 bases, and the junction held 6 bases outside the gene matches. Germline loops: CDR1 KGHSH, CDR2 LQKENI. This CDR3 reads CASSPTPGTSGNEQFF. CDR3 DNA sequence: TGTGCCAGCTCACCAACCCCCGGGACTAGCGGGAATGAGCAGTTCTTC. The variable domain in full, completed from reference TRBV18 and TRBJ2-1, reads NAGVMQNPRHLVRRRGQEARLRCSPMKGHSHVYWYRQLPEEGLKFMVYLQKENIIDESGMPKERFSAEFPKEGPSILRIQQVVRGDSAAYFCASSPTPGTSGNEQFFGPGTRLTVL.

The V and J genes are TRBV5-1 and TRBJ2-7; 8 bases fit TRBD1. This CDR3 comprises 14 residues. Trimming cost V 3 bases and J 2 bases; bases outside gene matches: 4. CDR1 is SGHRS, CDR2 YFSETQ, per germline. In nucleotides, the CDR3 is TGCGCCAGCAGCTCAGGGACAGGCCCCTACGAGCAGTACTTC. This sequence encodes CASSSGTGPYEQYF.

The chain joins TRBV10-3 to TRBJ2-7; D is possibly TRBD2 (5 bases). V lost 0 bases and J 5 bases, leaving 8 bases between the germline ends. The CDR3 spans 13 residues. CDR1 ENHRY and CDR2 SYGVKD come from the germline V gene. The CDR3 nucleotides read TGTGCCATCAGTGAGTCGAACGGGGACGAGCAGTACTTC. Residues: CAISESNGDEQYF.

The chain is built from TRBV30 and TRBJ1-1, with a possible D match to TRBD1 (6 bases). V was pared by 4 bases and J by 5 bases, with 14 bases between. The CDR3 is 13 residues long. CDR1 and CDR2 (germline): GTSNPN, SVGIG (reference sequence). This CDR3 is CAWKGRGRTEAFF. DNA for the CDR3: TGTGCCTGGAAGGGCAGGGGTAGAACTGAAGCTTTCTTT.

V gene TRBV30 combines with J gene TRBJ1-2; possible D gene TRBD1, 6 bases. Germline-derived CDR1 and CDR2 are GTSNPN and SVGIG (reference sequence). With 0 bases removed from V and 4 bases from J, the gap between germline ends came to 12 bases. CDR3 length equals 14 residues. CDR3 nucleotide sequence: TGTGCCTGGAGTGTAAAAGGGACAATCTATGGCTACACCTTC. Its translation: CAWSVKGTIYGYTF. Combining the CDR3 with reference TRBV30 and TRBJ1-2 gives the whole variable domain SQTIHQWPATLVQPVGSPLSLECTVEGTSNPNLYWYRQAAGRGLQLLFYSVGIGQISSEVPQNLSASRPQDRQFILSSKKLLLSDSGFYLCAWSVKGTIYGYTFGSGTRLTVV.

J is TRBJ2-7 and V is TRBV5-1; D is unclear. Deletions cut 7 bases from V and 3 bases from J, with 11 bases between. Per germline, CDR1 SGHRS and CDR2 YFSETQ. The CDR3 contains 12 residues. Here the CDR3 reads CASLDGDYEQYF. DNA for the CDR3: TGCGCCAGCCTTGACGGAGACTACGAGCAGTACTTC.

J is TRBJ1-6 and V is TRBV5-1; D may be TRBD1 (5 bases). The germline CDR1 and CDR2 sequences are SGHRS and YFSETQ. CDR3 size: 15 residues. The V end lost 0 bases, the J end lost 7 bases, and 11 bases lay between the germline ends. The CDR3 is CASSLAVQGNSPLHF. The DNA for the CDR3 is TGCGCCAGCAGCTTGGCGGTGCAGGGAAATTCACCCCTCCACTTT.